This TCR beta chain was sequenced for a study of cytomegalovirus exposure and HLA in healthy donors. Notes on the study in general: The classifier reportedly diagnosed cytomegalovirus status with high sensitivity and specificity. In a later analysis, TCR association rates varied by HLA locus: DRB1 most, HLA-C fewest.

J lost 4 bases, V lost 2 bases, and 3 bases had no gene match. CDR3 length: 15 residues. The germline V gene has CDR1 MDHEN and CDR2 SYDVKM. Amplification used 60 Vbeta primers and 13 Jbeta primers. Profiling relied on immunoSEQ multiplex PCR, and the TCRdb table lists in-frame clones only, not all of them. The sample records about 94,000 clones, about three fifths being singletons. Though probably carrying unrecorded immune exposures, donors were nominally healthy at sampling. Worth noting for this clone: Its antigen is undetermined.

The rearrangement uses TRBV28 and TRBJ2-1; TRBD2 agrees at 9 bases. The specimen was PBMCs. The TCR originated in a man aged 30 to 39 in good health and CMV-seronegative. The CDR3 protein is CASSLTSGSYNEQFF. The DNA for the CDR3 is TGTGCCAGCAGTTTAACTAGCGGGTCTTACAATGAGCAGTTCTTC.